This is a list of T cell receptor beta chains from one sample in a study of blood T cells in healthy people across ages. One entry per CDR3 protein, called by TCRdb with MiXCR from the 5' RACE reads. The table shows roughly 900,000 distinct CDR3 sequences, with around 49% occurring only once. The sequenced material came from blood. The receptors stem from a man younger than 45 in good health. Both conserved end residues are part of each CDR3. Each record gives: CDR3 DNA, CDR3 protein, D gene, J gene, V gene, clone size. A D gene is named only where the DNA matches it firmly. Clone size is not always given. Where it is, it says once, few, many or a class for expanded clones.

CDR3 DNA: TGCAGTGCTCCCCTGGGGCGACGAGAGACCCAGTACTTC
CDR3 protein: CSAPLGRRETQYF
D gene: .
J gene: TRBJ2-5
V gene: TRBV20-1
clone size: .

CDR3 DNA: TGTGCCAGCAGCTTAGGGGACAGGGGCCCTAACAATGAGCAGTTCTTC
CDR3 protein: CASSLGDRGPNNEQFF
D gene: TRBD1
J gene: TRBJ2-1
V gene: TRBV7-2
clone size: many

CDR3 DNA: TGTGCTAGCAGCCCAATATACGGGGGTGAGCAGTTCTTC
CDR3 protein: CASSPIYGGEQFF
D gene: .
J gene: TRBJ2-1
V gene: TRBV7-7
clone size: .

CDR3 DNA: TGTGCCAGCAGCTCTCGACAGGGTCATACCGGGGAGCTGTTTTTT
CDR3 protein: CASSSRQGHTGELFF
D gene: TRBD1
J gene: TRBJ2-2
V gene: TRBV7-9
clone size: .

CDR3 DNA: TGCGCCAGCAGCCAAGGAGCTTCGAACACTGAAGCTTTCTTT
CDR3 protein: CASSQGASNTEAFF
D gene: .
J gene: TRBJ1-1
V gene: TRBV4-3
clone size: .

CDR3 DNA: TGTGCCAGCAGTTTGAAGGGGGGCGAACAGCCCCAGCATTTT
CDR3 protein: CASSLKGGEQPQHF
D gene: .
J gene: TRBJ1-5
V gene: TRBV12-3/TRBV12-4
clone size: few

CDR3 DNA: TGTGCCAGCAGCCCGGGACAGCCCCACCGGGAGACCCAGTACTTC
CDR3 protein: CASSPGQPHRETQYF
D gene: TRBD1
J gene: TRBJ2-5
V gene: TRBV6-5
clone size: few

CDR3 DNA: TGTGCCAGCAGCGGGGGGAACAGGATCCTTAGCATTCAGTACTTC
CDR3 protein: CASSGGNRILSIQYF
D gene: .
J gene: TRBJ2-4
V gene: TRBV7-2
clone size: many

CDR3 DNA: TGCGCCAGCAGCCCTGAAGAAGGCAGGGTAACTGGCTACACCTTC
CDR3 protein: CASSPEEGRVTGYTF
D gene: .
J gene: TRBJ1-2
V gene: TRBV4-3
clone size: many

CDR3 DNA: TGTGCCATCACCGGGGATGGAGTCCACGAGCAGTACTTC
CDR3 protein: CAITGDGVHEQYF
D gene: .
J gene: TRBJ2-7
V gene: TRBV10-3
clone size: few

CDR3 DNA: TGTGCCAGCATCAACCTAGCGGGGGGGCCAGATACGCAGTATTTT
CDR3 protein: CASINLAGGPDTQYF
D gene: TRBD2
J gene: TRBJ2-3
V gene: TRBV2
clone size: .

CDR3 DNA: TGTGCCACCAGCAGGCACGGCACAGATACGCAGTATTTT
CDR3 protein: CATSRHGTDTQYF
D gene: .
J gene: TRBJ2-3
V gene: TRBV15
clone size: once

CDR3 DNA: TGTGCCAGCAGTTCGACTGCAGGCCCCCCCCTCGACGAGCAGTACTTC
CDR3 protein: CASSSTAGPPLDEQYF
D gene: .
J gene: TRBJ2-7
V gene: TRBV28
clone size: .

CDR3 DNA: TGTGCCGGCAGTCGGGACAGCTCTAGCACAGATACGCAGTATTTT
CDR3 protein: CAGSRDSSSTDTQYF
D gene: TRBD1
J gene: TRBJ2-3
V gene: TRBV7-9
clone size: .